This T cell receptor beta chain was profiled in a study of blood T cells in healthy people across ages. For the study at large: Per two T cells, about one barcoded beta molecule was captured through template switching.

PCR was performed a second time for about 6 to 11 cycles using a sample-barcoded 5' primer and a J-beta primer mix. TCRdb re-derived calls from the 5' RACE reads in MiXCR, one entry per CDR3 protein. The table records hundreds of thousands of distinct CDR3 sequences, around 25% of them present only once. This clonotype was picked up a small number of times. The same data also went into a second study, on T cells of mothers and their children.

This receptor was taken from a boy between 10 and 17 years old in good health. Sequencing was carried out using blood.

This CDR3 reads CASSGWTGRNEQYF. The CDR3 nucleotides are TGTGCCAGCAGCGGGTGGACAGGGCGGAACGAGCAGTACTTC. The chain links TRBV11-2 to TRBJ2-7; 8 bases agree with TRBD1. Germline CDR1 is SGHAT and CDR2 is FQNNGV. The trim removed 5 bases at V and 5 bases at J, leaving 8 bases unmatched. The CDR3 loop spans 14 amino acids.